A single TCR beta chain is shown here with its context. This cohort consisted of healthy bone marrow donors. PCR employed 60 Vbeta and 13 Jbeta primers. TCRdb's table, derived via immunoSEQ multiplex PCR, lists solely in-frame clones and lacks some. The table records about 92,000 clones, under 85% of them present only once. The data were obtained in a study of cytomegalovirus exposure and HLA in healthy donors. The CDR3 length is 14 residues. V lost 6 bases and J lost 7; bases outside the gene matches: 11. CDR1 is MRHNA and CDR2 is SNTAGT in the germline V gene. The TCR comes from a man aged 50-59 years in good health and CMV-seropositive. The rearrangement links TRBV6-4 to TRBJ1-1, with 7 bases identical to TRBD1. Sequencing used PBMCs. The CDR3 DNA reads TGTGCCAGCAGGACGGGACAGCACAATTTTGAAGCTTTCTTT. It is translated as CASRTGQHNFEAFF.